This record covers a single TCR beta chain. Its binding antigen is unknown. Reading the germline V gene gives CDR1 SQVTM and CDR2 ANQGSEA. Taken from cysteine to phenylalanine, the CDR3 has 13 residues. This entry has no DNA. The data are from a study of T cells expressing NK-cell markers (dated by TCRdb to 2019 to 2021). Looking at the study overall: TCR beta-chain repertoires were profiled in sorted CD3+CD56+NKG2C+, CD3+CD56+NKG2C- and CD3+CD56-NKG2C+ T-cell subsets from several donors. The study sequenced eight donors, all healthy volunteers chosen at random: three men and five women. Among the eight sequenced donors, only one was HCMV-seronegative, while the other seven were HCMV-seropositive. Libraries were sequenced as 2 x 150 bp reads on Illumina HiSeq 2000/2500, MiSeq or NextSeq.

A commercial ELISA kit detecting HCMV-specific IgG in serum was used to determine HCMV serostatus. Ficoll density gradient centrifugation was used to isolate peripheral blood mononuclear cells from blood. The investigation overall reported the following: Those dominant clonotypes were again the most abundant among CD3+CD56-NKG2C+ cells in several donors, at about 25-65%. Whether the expanded NKG2C-expressing T cell clones were specific for HCMV antigens was left unclear. In 5 to 7 donors, the dominant CD3+CD56+NKG2C+ clonotypes were found to rank among the top 10 CD8+ clonotypes and to make up about 1.0-7.5% of CD8+ T cells.

Instrument used: Illumina HiSeq 2000. The TCR beta cDNA libraries were made using 5'RACE template switching, a step that added both a universal primer site and unique molecular identifiers. Priming for cDNA synthesis came from the TCR beta constant segment, and two successive PCR amplification steps followed. In the source study's methods: MIGEC was used to demultiplex reads and group reads by UMI, and MiTCR was used to assemble and quantify clonotypes. Only TCR cDNA sequences supported by at least two reads were kept to exclude erroneous sequences. The tcR package was used for downstream repertoire analysis, and clonotypes were matched between fractions using CDR3 nucleotide sequence together with V segment. Antigen specificity was annotated against VDJdb with VDJmatch, allowing one amino acid substitution in CDR3. TCRdb reprocessed the raw reads; every CDR3 protein sequence is a single record, and DNA is not supplied. The V and J calls and clone size are TCRdb's, not the authors'. The record for this sample contains roughly 430,000 distinct CDR3 sequences. The ten largest make up roughly 7.2% of the sample.

This clonotype was sampled from a woman aged 18 to 69 in good health. The sequenced sample was blood T cells: a sorted CD56 or NKG2C T cell subset, CD4+ or CD8+ T cells, or bulk PBMC T cells (not recorded which). Rearrangement joined TRBV29-1 to TRBJ2-7. CDR3 protein: CSVEGPRSYEQYF.